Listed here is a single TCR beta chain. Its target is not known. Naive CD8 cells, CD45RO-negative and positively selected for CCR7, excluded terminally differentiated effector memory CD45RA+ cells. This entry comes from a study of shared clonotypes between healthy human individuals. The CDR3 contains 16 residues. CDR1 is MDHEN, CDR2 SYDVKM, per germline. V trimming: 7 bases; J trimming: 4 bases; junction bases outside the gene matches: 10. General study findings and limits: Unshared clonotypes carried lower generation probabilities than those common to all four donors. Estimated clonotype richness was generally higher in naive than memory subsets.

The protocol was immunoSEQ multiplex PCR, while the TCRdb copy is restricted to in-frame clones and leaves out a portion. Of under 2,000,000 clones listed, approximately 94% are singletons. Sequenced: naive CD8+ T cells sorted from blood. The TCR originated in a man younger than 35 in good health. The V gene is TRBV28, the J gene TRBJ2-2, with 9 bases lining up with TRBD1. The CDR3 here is CASNVGWTGATGELFF. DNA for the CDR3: TGTGCCAGCAACGTAGGGTGGACAGGGGCCACCGGGGAGCTGTTTTTT.